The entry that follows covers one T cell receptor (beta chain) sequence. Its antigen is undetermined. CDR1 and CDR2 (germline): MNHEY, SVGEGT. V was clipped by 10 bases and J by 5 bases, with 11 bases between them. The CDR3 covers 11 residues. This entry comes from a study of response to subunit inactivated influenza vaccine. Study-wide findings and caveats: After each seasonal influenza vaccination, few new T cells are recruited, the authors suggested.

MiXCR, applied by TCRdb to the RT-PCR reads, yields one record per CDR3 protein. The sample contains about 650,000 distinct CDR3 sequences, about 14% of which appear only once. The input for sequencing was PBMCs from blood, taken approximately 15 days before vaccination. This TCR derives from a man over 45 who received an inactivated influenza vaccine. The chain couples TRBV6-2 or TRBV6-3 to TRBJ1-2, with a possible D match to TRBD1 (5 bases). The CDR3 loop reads CATHGGYGYTF. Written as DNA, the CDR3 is TGTGCCACCCACGGGGGATATGGCTACACCTTC.